This T cell receptor beta chain derives from a study of Graves' ophthalmopathy and Graves' hyperthyroidism (dated by TCRdb to the late 2010s). Regarding the study in general: Peripheral blood was collected at initial diagnosis, prior to any treatment. In total, 135 blood samples were TCR-sequenced: 40 to 45 ophthalmopathy, roughly 77 hyperthyroidism and approximately 17 hyperthyroidism-to-ophthalmopathy patients. In roughly six hyperthyroidism patients, T-cell repertoires of thyroid tissue and blood were compared. A discovery set of 90 to 100 patients (43 ophthalmopathy, about 59 stable hyperthyroidism) was enrolled to explore V-J signatures distinguishing ophthalmopathy from hyperthyroidism. An independent validation cohort was composed of about 20 hyperthyroidism patients and roughly 16 patients who later progressed from hyperthyroidism to ophthalmopathy. Once sampling was done, hyperthyroidism patients were given methimazole at a starting dose of 30 mg daily, while ophthalmopathy patients were given high-dose intravenous methylprednisolone. For training and testing, the 95 to 100 patients in the discovery cohort were randomly divided in a 7:3 ratio. The study used signatures of the TCR beta repertoire to tell Graves' ophthalmopathy apart from Graves' hyperthyroidism and to predict which patients would progress to ophthalmopathy.

A patient counted as having stable hyperthyroidism if there was no progression to ophthalmopathy within 18 months of follow-up. Hyperthyroidism patients were newly diagnosed, with disease duration under 2 months, and aged 18 to 65 years. Patients with other autoimmune diseases, uncontrolled infections, pregnancy or lactation were excluded. Diagnosis relied on clinical symptoms, serum thyroxine, TRAb, thyroid ultrasound and orbital computed tomography. Ficoll-Paque density gradient centrifugation was used to isolate PBMCs from around 10 ml of fresh peripheral blood. Trizol reagent was used to extract the total RNA, and its quality was then checked on an Agilent 2100 Bioanalyzer. With regard to this clonotype: Its specific antigen is unknown. Sequence at one end of the junction differs from germline and may be a read error.

The research as a whole found: In validation, the model predicted ophthalmopathy progression with 55% to 71% sensitivity and roughly 72% specificity; some 13 predicted patients were CT-confirmed with GO in a median of about 7.1 months. Most of the expanded thyroid clonotypes with a frequency above 0.001 were also detected in blood, and it was suggested that the thyroid immune response may be reflected by blood repertoires. Ophthalmopathy was separated from stable hyperthyroidism by the 13-signature model with 85% to 90% sensitivity and 81% to 83% specificity in cross-validation and with 80%/75% in the test set. Sample size was not statistically predetermined, and group allocation was not concealed from the investigators.

For repertoire sequencing, TCR beta CDR3 regions were amplified from RNA transcripts. A first-round RT-PCR used HTBI primers with the Qiagen OneStep RT-PCR kit, followed by a second-round multiplex PCR, size selection and purification. Libraries were sequenced paired-end with 100 bp reads on an Illumina HiSeq2000. The authors' analysis ran thus. Reads were processed with SOAPnuke, discarding reads with adapters, uncalled bases, mean Phred below 15, or no exact constant-primer or identifier match. COPE v1.2.5 was used to merge the high-quality paired reads. Each unique nucleotide sequence was treated as a clonotype, and MiTCR v1.1 was used to align the clonotypes to the IMGT TRB V, D and J references. The analysis was limited to V-J combinations with a frequency above 0.0001, which together covered over 99% of the repertoires. For each V-J combination, a TCR clonal expansion and chaos score was defined as F50 clonal expansion divided by the chaos observed in the TCRdist matrix. Features were reduced by Welch's t-statistics and random forest to around 14 V-J combinations, which fed a naive Bayes classifier. Thyroid-blood repertoire similarity was quantified with the Morisita-Horn index. Starting from the raw public reads, TCRdb applied fastp trimming at Q25, assembled clones with MiXCR and retained in-frame beta chains. Merged by CDR3 protein, the rows form single entries marked with the most common genes and DNA. The V and J calls, along with clone size, are taken from TCRdb and not from the paper's own processing. This sample comprises roughly 420,000 distinct CDR3 sequences, roughly 21% of them detected only once. Of the sample, under 3% is held by the ten largest clones.

The CDR1 and CDR2 encoded by the germline V gene (reference sequence) are DFQATT and SNEGSKA. The CDR3 numbers 10 residues from cysteine through phenylalanine. Only CDR3 DNA is held: 30 bases, read in frame from base 1. The sequence links TRBV20-1 to TRBJ1-2, with no reliable assignment of the D segment. Sequencing used peripheral blood. The TCR originated in a young woman with stable Graves' hyperthyroidism. Donor details come from another sample of the same person, matched by shared clones. The CDR3 corresponds to CSASTVGGLF. The DNA sequence follows: TGCAGTGCTAGTACCGTGGGCGGCCTATTT.